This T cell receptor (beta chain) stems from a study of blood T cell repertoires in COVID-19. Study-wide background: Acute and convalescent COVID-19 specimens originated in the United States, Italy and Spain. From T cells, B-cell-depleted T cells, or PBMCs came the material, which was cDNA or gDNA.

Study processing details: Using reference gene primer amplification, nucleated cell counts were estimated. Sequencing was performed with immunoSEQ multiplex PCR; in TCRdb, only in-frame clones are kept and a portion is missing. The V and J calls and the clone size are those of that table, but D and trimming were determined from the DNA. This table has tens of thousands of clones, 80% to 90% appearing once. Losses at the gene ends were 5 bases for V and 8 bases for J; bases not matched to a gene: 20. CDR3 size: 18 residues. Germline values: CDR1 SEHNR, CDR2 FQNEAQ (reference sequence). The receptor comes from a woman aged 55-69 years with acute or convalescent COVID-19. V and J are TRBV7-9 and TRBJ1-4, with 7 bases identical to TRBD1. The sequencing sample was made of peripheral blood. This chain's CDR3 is CASSETIRTTGIGEKLFF. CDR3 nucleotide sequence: TGTGCCAGCAGCGAGACGATAAGAACGACAGGGATAGGGGAAAAACTGTTTTTT.